The subject of this entry is one TCR beta chain. What it binds is not known. Distinct nucleotide sequences in the sample also encode this CDR3. V was cut by 1 base and J by 4 bases, with 5 bases left in between. Germline CDR1 is MNHEY and CDR2 is SMNVEV (reference sequence). The CDR3 has 13 amino acids. The sample comes from a study of shared clonotypes between healthy human individuals. Study in general: Used for every donor were three CD4 naive, three CD4 memory, two CD8 naive and one CD8 memory plate.

Findings of the study overall: The donor pool, a small one, limited the genetic and exposure-history diversity represented. At large depth, rarefaction still showed sorted-subset sequencing to be incomplete.

Terminally differentiated effector memory CD45RA+ cells were excluded from the naive CD8 cells, which were CD45RO-negative and positively selected for CCR7. This table comes from immunoSEQ multiplex PCR, and its TCRdb copy is limited to in-frame clones, with some not included. The sample has about 2.1 million clones, 85% to 95% seen once. The receptor's source is a man aged 18 to 29 in good health. Some clones in this sample may be carry-over from other donors' samples. The sequenced sample consisted of naive CD8+ T cells from PBMCs. V gene TRBV27 combines with J gene TRBJ2-1; D is unresolved. For the CDR3, the DNA is TGTGCCAGCAGTTTATTTACTTACAATGAGCAGTTCTTC. This encodes CASSLFTYNEQFF.